These T cell receptor beta chains were read from a single sample in a study of T cell responses to AZD1222 COVID-19 vaccine. Produced via immunoSEQ multiplex PCR; TCRdb's table is partial and in-frame only. The sample lists 70,000 to 95,000 clones, roughly 91% occurring once. This specimen consisted of peripheral blood, obtained on day 0 of MenACWY control vaccination. Receptors were obtained from an adult in good health. Each CDR3 is given with its conserved first and last residue. The D gene is left open where the match is weak. Size is stated for part of the rows, as once, few or many counts, or as a class when the clone is expanded.

NA,NA,TRBJ1-1,TRBV19,CASMFRGTEAFF,TGTGCCAGTATGTTCCGGGGAACTGAAGCTTTCTTT
NA,TRBD1,TRBJ1-6,TRBV27,CASKGRGFNNSPLHF,TGTGCCAGCAAAGGCAGGGGGTTTAATAATTCACCCCTCCACTTT
once,NA,TRBJ1-1,TRBV27,CASSLVEGGGKAFF,TGTGCCAGCAGTTTAGTGGAAGGAGGTGGGAAAGCTTTCTTT
NA,NA,TRBJ2-3,TRBV19,CASSLSAPTDTQYF,TGTGCCAGTAGTCTCTCGGCCCCGACAGATACGCAGTATTTT
NA,NA,TRBJ2-7,TRBV20-1,CSASRQEVRYEQYF,TGCAGTGCTAGTAGACAGGAGGTTCGATACGAGCAGTACTTC
NA,TRBD2,TRBJ2-1,TRBV28,CASLGGAEARVEQFF,TGTGCCAGCCTCGGGGGGGCCGAGGCCCGGGTGGAGCAGTTCTTC
NA,NA,TRBJ2-2,TRBV6-2/TRBV6-3,CASSLGATGELFF,TGTGCCAGCAGTTTGGGGGCGACCGGGGAGCTGTTTTTT
NA,NA,TRBJ1-1,TRBV6-2/TRBV6-3,CASSYLVRATEAFF,TGTGCCAGCAGTTACCTGGTGCGGGCCACTGAAGCTTTCTTT
NA,TRBD1,TRBJ1-1,TRBV18,CASSPSDRGLNTEAFF,TGTGCCAGCTCACCCAGCGACAGGGGGTTGAACACTGAAGCTTTCTTT
few,NA,TRBJ1-1,TRBV7-9,CASSLLKFRQTMNTEAFF,TGTGCCAGCAGCTTATTAAAGTTTCGGCAGACCATGAACACTGAAGCTTTCTTT
NA,NA,TRBJ1-4,TRBV5-5,CASSPETGLNEKLFF,TGTGCCAGCAGCCCAGAGACAGGCTTGAATGAAAAACTGTTTTTT
few,NA,TRBJ1-6,TRBV19,CASSLLQVSYNSPLHF,TGTGCCAGTAGTCTCTTACAGGTCTCCTATAATTCACCCCTCCACTTT
NA,TRBD1,TRBJ1-6,TRBV4-3,CASSQGTGAHSPLHF,TGCGCCAGCAGCCAGGGGACAGGGGCACATTCACCCCTCCACTTT
NA,TRBD2,TRBJ2-7,TRBV7-6,CASSLGPLAGGREQYF,TGTGCCAGCAGCTTAGGCCCCCTAGCGGGGGGGCGCGAGCAGTACTTC
NA,TRBD1,TRBJ2-2,TRBV4-3,CASSRGQGANTGELFF,TGCGCCAGCAGCCGGGGACAGGGGGCGAACACCGGGGAGCTGTTTTTT
NA,NA,TRBJ1-2,TRBV6-5,CASSRPAGTTFYTF,TGTGCCAGCAGCCGACCGGCAGGGACAACCTTCTACACCTTC
NA,TRBD1,TRBJ2-7,TRBV18,CASSRDRVSEQYF,TGTGCCAGCTCACGGGACAGGGTATCCGAGCAGTACTTC
NA,NA,TRBJ2-1,TRBV4-2,CASSQPSPGLNNEQFF,TGTGCCAGCAGCCAACCCTCACCGGGGCTCAACAATGAGCAGTTCTTC
once,TRBD1,TRBJ1-2,TRBV5-1,CASSLAVSDRPKPYGYTF,TGCGCCAGCAGCTTAGCCGTCTCGGACAGGCCGAAACCTTATGGCTACACCTTC
NA,TRBD1,TRBJ1-2,TRBV3-1/TRBV3-2,CASSRQGSNYGYTF,TGTGCCAGCAGCCGACAGGGATCGAACTATGGCTACACCTTC
once,TRBD1,TRBJ2-7,TRBV6-2/TRBV6-3,CASSNPHGTASYEQYF,TGTGCCAGCAGTAACCCCCACGGGACAGCTTCCTACGAGCAGTACTTC
NA,NA,TRBJ1-1,TRBV28,CASSLRRGGNTEAFF,TGTGCCAGCAGTTTACGTAGAGGGGGAAACACTGAAGCTTTCTTT
once,NA,TRBJ1-4,TRBV11-2,CASNINEKLFF,TGTGCCAGTAACATAAATGAAAAACTGTTTTTT
NA,TRBD2,TRBJ2-1,TRBV19,CASSIGLAGVNEQFF,TGTGCCAGTAGTATAGGACTAGCGGGGGTTAATGAGCAGTTCTTC
once,TRBD1,TRBJ1-5,TRBV5-5,CASSPSQAGGQPQHF,TGTGCCAGCAGCCCTTCCCAGGCAGGGGGTCAGCCCCAGCATTTT
NA,TRBD1,TRBJ1-2,TRBV27,CASRWQGEGGYTF,TGTGCCAGCAGGTGGCAGGGGGAGGGGGGCTACACCTTC
NA,TRBD1,TRBJ1-1,TRBV6-5,CASSHGDRNTEAFF,TGTGCCAGCAGTCATGGGGACAGGAACACTGAAGCTTTCTTT
once,TRBD1,TRBJ2-7,TRBV11-3,CASSSGQVISYEQYF,TGTGCCAGCAGCTCGGGACAGGTAATCTCCTACGAGCAGTACTTC
NA,NA,TRBJ1-2,TRBV6-6,CASRDTDSSNYGYTF,TGTGCCAGCAGAGACACGGACAGTTCCAACTATGGCTACACCTTC
NA,TRBD1,TRBJ1-1,TRBV12-5,CASGLGDRDTEAFF,TGTGCTAGTGGTTTGGGGGACAGGGACACTGAAGCTTTCTTT
NA,NA,TRBJ2-7,TRBV3-1/TRBV3-2,CASSKSNSLLSYEQYF,TGTGCCAGCAGCAAAAGCAACAGCCTACTTTCCTACGAGCAGTACTTC
NA,TRBD1,TRBJ2-7,TRBV6-1,CASSEAGTGPYEQYF,TGTGCCAGCAGTGAAGCCGGGACAGGGCCCTACGAGCAGTACTTC
NA,TRBD1,TRBJ1-6,TRBV7-2,CASRTGGSMNSPLHF,TGTGCCAGCAGAACAGGGGGCAGTATGAATTCACCCCTCCACTTT
NA,NA,TRBJ2-4,TRBV24-1,CATRTPRMAKNIQYF,TGTGCCACCAGGACGCCACGGATGGCCAAAAACATTCAGTACTTC
NA,TRBD2,TRBJ2-3,TRBV15,CATSREGLATDTQYF,TGTGCCACCAGCAGAGAAGGACTAGCCACAGATACGCAGTATTTT
NA,NA,TRBJ1-2,TRBV7-3,CASSGGSTGLYGYTF,TGTGCCAGCAGCGGGGGGTCGACAGGACTCTATGGCTACACCTTC
NA,TRBD1,TRBJ1-2,TRBV6-5,CASSTKTGENYGYTF,TGTGCCAGCAGCACTAAGACAGGGGAAAATTATGGCTACACCTTC
NA,NA,TRBJ2-7,TRBV9,CASSVGAGGVEQYF,TGTGCCAGCAGCGTAGGGGCCGGCGGGGTCGAGCAGTACTTC
NA,TRBD1,TRBJ1-2,TRBV6-1,CASRELGTAANYGYTF,TGTGCCAGCAGGGAACTCGGGACAGCAGCTAACTATGGCTACACCTTC
NA,NA,TRBJ1-5,TRBV6-5,CASRGSNNQPQHF,TGTGCCAGCAGGGGTTCGAACAATCAGCCCCAGCATTTT
NA,NA,TRBJ1-2,TRBV24-1,CATSDSAYGYTF,TGTGCCACCAGTGATTCAGCCTATGGCTACACCTTC
NA,TRBD2,TRBJ2-1,TRBV24-1,CATSDSPGLAGATGNEQFF,TGTGCCACCAGTGATTCTCCCGGACTAGCGGGGGCGACGGGGAATGAGCAGTTCTTC
few,NA,TRBJ1-5,TRBV9,CASSEEGFSNQPQHF,TGTGCCAGCAGCGAGGAGGGTTTCAGCAATCAGCCCCAGCATTTT
NA,NA,TRBJ1-3,TRBV7-2,CASSPGGNTIYF,TGTGCCAGCAGCCCCGGGGGAAACACCATATATTTT
NA,NA,TRBJ2-3,TRBV5-6,CASSSGRLAHTDTQYF,TGTGCCAGCAGCTCGGGGCGTCTAGCGCACACAGATACGCAGTATTTT
NA,NA,TRBJ1-1,TRBV21-1,CASSNEGDSYDTEAFF,TGTGCCAGCAGCAACGAAGGGGACAGTTACGACACTGAAGCTTTCTTT
NA,TRBD1,TRBJ2-7,TRBV12-5,CASGTGTGYEQYF,TGTGCTAGTGGGACCGGGACAGGCTACGAGCAGTACTTC
NA,TRBD1,TRBJ1-1,TRBV5-1,CASSPAGRTGDRVRGPEAFF,TGCGCCAGCAGCCCCGCGGGGCGGACGGGGGACAGGGTGAGGGGTCCTGAAGCTTTCTTT